These T cell receptor beta chains were read from a single sample in a study of vaccination and CD4 T cells after COVID-19. TCRdb re-analysed the PCR reads in MiXCR, keeping a single row per CDR3 protein. The data show about 15,000 distinct CDR3 sequences, less than 65% seen once. For these receptors, no antigen is known. The material sequenced was CD4+ T cells from blood, cultured in vitro. Receptors originate from a human donor who had recovered from COVID-19. CDR3s include the opening cysteine and the closing phenylalanine or tryptophan. Clone size is stated in some rows and not others, as once, few, many or a class when expanded.

cdr3_aa v_call clone_size cdr3_length
CASSYTGENTEAFF TRBV6-5 - 14
CSAPRVGGATDTQYF TRBV20-1 few 15
CSARAPGINYGYTF TRBV20-1 few 14
CATSRAWGGPQETQYF TRBV15 once 16
CASSDSGAYGYTF TRBV2 few 13
CASSISSLWDRGIPNTEAFF TRBV19 few 20
CASSSRAGGPYEQYF TRBV7-9 - 15
CATSAPEDGGNTIYF TRBV24-1 few 15
CATSTRPNTDTQYF TRBV15 - 14
CASRSGTGELAGQSTDTQYF TRBV28 - 20
CASSPRQTSETQYF TRBV5-4 - 14
CASSEGRDGGKLFF TRBV2 few 14
CSARAGRVTGELFF TRBV20-1 - 14
CASRPQGAEETQYF TRBV6-2/TRBV6-3 - 14
CASSRPDFPHSTDTQYF TRBV11-2 - 17
CASGRIGGRAADTQYF TRBV7-6 - 16
CASSSTGMDTGELFF TRBV7-2 - 15
CASSQGTATPYGYTF TRBV14 - 15
CASSLGTRPVGELFF TRBV7-8 - 15